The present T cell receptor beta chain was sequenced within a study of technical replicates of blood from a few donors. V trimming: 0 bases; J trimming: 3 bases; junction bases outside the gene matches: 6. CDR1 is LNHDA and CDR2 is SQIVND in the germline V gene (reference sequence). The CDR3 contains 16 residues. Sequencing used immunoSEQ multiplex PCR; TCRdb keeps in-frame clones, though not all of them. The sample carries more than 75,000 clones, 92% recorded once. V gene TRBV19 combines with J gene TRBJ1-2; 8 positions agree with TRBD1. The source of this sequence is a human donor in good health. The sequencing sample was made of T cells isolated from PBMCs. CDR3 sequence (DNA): TGTGCCAGTAGTATAGATCTTCGGACAGGGTACTATGGCTACACCTTC. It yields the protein CASSIDLRTGYYGYTF. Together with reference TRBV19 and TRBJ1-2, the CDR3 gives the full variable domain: DGGITQSPKYLFRKEGQNVTLSCEQNLNHDAMYWYRQDPGQGLRLIYYSQIVNDFQKGDIAEGYSVSREKKESFPLTVTSAQKNPTAFYLCASSIDLRTGYYGYTFGSGTRLTVV.